This T cell receptor beta chain was identified during a study of T cell responses to AZD1222 COVID-19 vaccine. TCRdb's table, derived via immunoSEQ multiplex PCR, lists solely in-frame clones and lacks some. Among under 200,000 clones listed, about 90% were seen once. Looked up from germline, CDR1 is SEHNR and CDR2 is FQNEAQ (reference sequence). The V segment lost 3 bases and the J segment 3 bases; nucleotides outside the gene matches: 10. The CDR3 extends over 18 amino acids. Researchers grouped second doses given at about 4 or about 12 weeks into one pool. Findings of the study overall: Repertoire sampling was restricted to post-peak T cell response timepoints. Donors were chiefly white British, with a greater number of females, and clonal diversity was perhaps underestimated. Among those given AZD1222, only 6 or 7 were seropositive at baseline.

For this clone: Its antigen is as yet unknown.

This chain connects TRBV7-9 to TRBJ1-6; TRBD1 agrees at 8 bases. This sequence originates from an adult who received the AZD1222 COVID-19 vaccine. Source: peripheral blood, taken 28 days after the second AZD1222 dose. DNA for the CDR3: TGTGCCAGCAGCTTCCCGCGTCTTGGACAGGGCTATAATTCACCCCTCCACTTT. Protein product: CASSFPRLGQGYNSPLHF.